This T cell receptor beta chain is from a study of blood T cell repertoires in COVID-19. This CDR3 contains 13 residues. CDR1 and CDR2 (germline): MNHEY, SVGAGI. The V and J ends lost 7 bases and 2 bases respectively, with 11 bases between them. Sequenced by immunoSEQ multiplex PCR; TCRdb stores in-frame clones only, minus some. The sample holds over 350,000 clones, roughly 90% seen once. The sequenced material came from peripheral blood. The chain carries TRBV6-5 and TRBJ1-2; D gene unclear. The source of this sequence is a woman in her twenties or thirties with active or convalescent COVID-19. CDR3 in DNA: TGTGCCAGCAACCTACACAGAAACTATGGCTACACCTTC. This sequence encodes CASNLHRNYGYTF.